Shown below are 21 T cell receptor beta chains from a single sample sequenced in a study of T cell responses to AZD1222 COVID-19 vaccine. Data came from immunoSEQ multiplex PCR; TCRdb stores just in-frame clones and leaves some out. The sample holds approximately 110,000 clones, 85% to 90% seen once. The sample was peripheral blood, taken 28 days after the second AZD1222 dose. These receptors all stem from an adult who received the AZD1222 COVID-19 vaccine.

The CDR3 loop is CASSSGVGLFEKLFF. DNA for the CDR3: TGTGCCAGCAGTTCTGGCGTAGGCCTGTTTGAAAAACTGTTTTTT. The V and J genes are TRBV27 and TRBJ1-4; unclear D gene. Trimming stripped 4 bases from V and 7 bases from J, with 16 bases between. Germline V lookup: CDR1 MNHEY, CDR2 SMNVEV (reference sequence). CDR3 length: 15 residues.

J is TRBJ1-1 and V is TRBV3-1 (or the pseudogene TRBV3-2); D perhaps matches TRBD1 (5 bases). Germline assignment: CDR1 LGHDT and CDR2 YNNKEL (reference sequence). The CDR3 covers 15 residues. Trimming took off 4 bases at V and 0 bases at J, with 12 bases between the two ends. The CDR3 is CASSLTGEMNTEAFF. DNA for the CDR3: TGTGCCAGCAGCCTTACGGGGGAAATGAACACTGAAGCTTTCTTT.

The chain links TRBV28 to TRBJ2-7; D is perhaps TRBD1 or TRBD2 (6 bases each). V lost 0 bases, J lost 3 bases, and 9 bases lay in between. The germline V gene has CDR1 MDHEN and CDR2 SYDVKM. The CDR3 is made up of 14 amino acids. The CDR3 DNA is TGTGCCAGCAGTTTATGGGGGGGCAACTACGAGCAGTACTTC. Translation gives CASSLWGGNYEQYF.

A note on this clone: Other DNA sequences within the sample encode an identical CDR3. The chain links TRBV6-5 to TRBJ1-2; 8 bases align to TRBD1. Germline V gives CDR1 MNHEY, CDR2 SVGAGI. V shed 5 bases and J 3 bases; nucleotides not matched to a gene: 2. The CDR3 length is 13 residues. CDR3 bases: TGTGCCAGCAGTAAGACAGGGGACTATGGCTACACCTTC. Translation: CASSKTGDYGYTF.

In this sample, this clone turned up once. The rearrangement joins TRBV7-3 to TRBJ1-6; perhaps TRBD1 as D (5 bases). Trimming pared 2 bases from V and 9 bases from J, leaving 35 bases between. Germline V lookup: CDR1 SGHTA, CDR2 FQGTGA. This CDR3 is built from 22 residues. The CDR3 reads CASSLRPLSGATRGNMGSPLHF. CDR3 bases: TGTGCCAGCAGCTTACGCCCTCTGTCCGGCGCAACCCGGGGGAATATGGGTTCACCCCTCCACTTT.

The chain joins TRBV20-1 to TRBJ2-1; 7 positions agree with TRBD1. Losses at the gene ends were 3 bases for V and 5 bases for J; bases not matched to a gene: 7. Germline CDR1 is DFQATT and CDR2 is SNEGSKA (reference sequence). The CDR3 has 14 amino acids. Here the CDR3 DNA reads TGCAGTGCTAGTAAGGGGGCGATTAACAATGAGCAGTTCTTC. Translating gives CSASKGAINNEQFF.

The V call is TRBV20-1, the J call TRBJ2-7, with D possibly being TRBD2 (5 bases). The CDR3 spans 12 residues. Germline CDR1 DFQATT, CDR2 SNEGSKA (reference sequence). The V end was cut by 3 bases, the J end by 3 bases, with 9 bases between. As DNA, the CDR3 is TGCAGTGCTAGTGGACTTTACTACGAGCAGTACTTC. It codes for CSASGLYYEQYF.

This clone was counted between two and nine times. This chain connects TRBV3-1 (or the pseudogene TRBV3-2) to TRBJ1-2; D call uncertain. V was trimmed by 4 bases and J by 0 bases, leaving 12 bases between them. CDR1 and CDR2 from the germline V gene are LGHDT and YNNKEL (reference sequence). The CDR3 is 15 amino acids. The CDR3 sequence: CASSPAGGTNYGYTF. The CDR3 DNA reads as TGTGCCAGCAGCCCGGCGGGTGGGACTAACTATGGCTACACCTTC.

This rearrangement joins TRBV7-8 to TRBJ1-6, with 10 bases lining up with TRBD1. With 5 bases clipped from V and 5 bases from J, the junction kept 3 bases outside the gene matches. This CDR3 has 15 residues. Per germline, CDR1 SGHVS and CDR2 FQNEAQ. As DNA, the CDR3 is TGTGCCAGCAGCGTAGGGACAGGGGATAATTCACCCCTCCACTTT. Residues: CASSVGTGDNSPLHF.

This clone was recorded once. The rearrangement links TRBV15 to TRBJ2-7; 7 nucleotides line up with TRBD1. The CDR3 is 13 amino acids. Germline V CDR1 and CDR2: LNHNV, YYDKDF (reference sequence). J gave up 3 bases and V 5 bases, and 4 bases lay outside the gene matches. The CDR3 coding sequence is TGTGCCACCAGCTTGGGACAGTTCTACGAGCAGTACTTC. It translates to CATSLGQFYEQYF.

The chain joins TRBV7-9 to TRBJ2-2; tentatively, D is TRBD2 (7 bases). CDR1 and CDR2 (germline): SEHNR, FQNEAQ (reference sequence). This CDR3 has 15 residues. V was trimmed by 11 bases and J by 3 bases, leaving 19 bases between them. The chain's CDR3 is CAHRGGALDTGELFF. CDR3 nucleotide sequence: TGTGCCCACCGAGGGGGGGCGCTGGACACCGGGGAGCTGTTTTTT. Full variable domain (remainder filled in from reference TRBV7-9 and TRBJ2-2): DTGVSQNPRHKITKRGQNVTFRCDPISEHNRLYWYRQTLGQGPEFLTYFQNEAQLEKSRLLSDRFSAERPKGSFSTLEIQRTEQGDSAMYLCAHRGGALDTGELFFGEGSRLTVL.

V and J are TRBV7-9 and TRBJ2-7, with D hard to call. Per the germline V gene, CDR1 is SEHNR and CDR2 is FQNEAQ (reference sequence). Trimming left V 4 bases short and J 2 bases short, with 3 bases between. CDR3 length: 11 amino acids. CDR3 nucleotide sequence: TGTGCCAGCAGCTATGCCTACGAGCAGTACTTC. Its translation is CASSYAYEQYF.

This chain connects TRBV28 to TRBJ2-2, with a possible D match to TRBD1 (6 bases). Deletions cut 6 bases from V and 5 bases from J, with 19 bases between. This CDR3 has 16 residues. Germline CDR1 and CDR2: MDHEN and SYDVKM. CDR3 sequence reads: CASRSARGGRTGELFF. The CDR3 DNA reads as TGTGCCAGCAGGAGCGCGAGAGGGGGTAGGACCGGGGAGCTGTTTTTT.

The chain has TRBV6-6 and TRBJ2-3; D is unresolved. CDR1 is MNHNY, CDR2 SVGAGI, per germline (reference sequence). The V end was cut by 5 bases, the J end by 2 bases, with 17 bases between. The CDR3 contains 16 residues. The CDR3 DNA reads TGTGCCAGCAGTCGAAGCCCCACCTCGAACACAGATACGCAGTATTTT. It is translated as CASSRSPTSNTDTQYF.

This clone was detected once. The chain carries TRBV18 and TRBJ2-1; 9 positions agree with TRBD2. CDR1 and CDR2 (germline): KGHSH, LQKENI. V dropped 3 bases and J dropped 7; count of bases not matched to a gene: 4. The CDR3 runs 14 residues. The DNA of the CDR3 is TGTGCCAGCTCACCCGCGGGAGGGAGGAATGAGCAGTTCTTC. Protein sequence: CASSPAGGRNEQFF.

The rearrangement links TRBV28 to TRBJ1-5; perhaps TRBD1 as D (5 bases). The CDR3 covers 17 residues. The V end was cut by 6 bases, the J end by 0 bases, with 18 bases between. Germline CDR1 MDHEN, CDR2 SYDVKM. The CDR3 sequence: CASSPIGEGYSNQPQHF. The CDR3 coding sequence is TGTGCCAGCAGCCCAATCGGGGAGGGGTATAGCAATCAGCCCCAGCATTTT.

V is TRBV30 and J is TRBJ2-7, with a possible D match to TRBD2 (5 bases). The CDR3 spans 15 residues. Germline assignment: CDR1 GTSNPN and CDR2 SVGIG (reference sequence). Trimming stripped 3 bases from V and 4 bases from J, with 19 bases between. The CDR3: CAWRSHGEGRYEQYF. CDR3 bases: TGTGCCTGGAGGTCACATGGCGAGGGCCGTTACGAGCAGTACTTC.

About this clone: Relative to the germline gene, one junction end is altered; a read error may explain this. V usage is TRBV28 and J usage is TRBJ2-7; 11 bases fit TRBD1. The length of the CDR3 is 14 residues. Germline V gene data show CDR1 as MDHEN and CDR2 as SYDVKM. The CDR3 nucleotides read TGTGCCAGCAGCCTGGCCACCGGGACAGGGGGGACACACTTC. Its translation: CASSLATGTGGTHF.

The V call is TRBV28, the J call TRBJ1-4; the D is unclear. Trimming pared 9 bases from V and 0 bases from J, leaving 8 bases between. The CDR3 spans 13 residues. Germline V gives CDR1 MDHEN, CDR2 SYDVKM. CDR3 nucleotide sequence: TGTGCCAGTTGCCCCGCAACTAATGAAAAACTGTTTTTT. Its protein product is CASCPATNEKLFF.

V and J are TRBV7-9 and TRBJ2-3; 14 positions match TRBD2. Germline values: CDR1 SEHNR, CDR2 FQNEAQ (reference sequence). The CDR3 runs to 19 residues. V shed 3 bases, J shed 2 bases, and the junction held 10 bases outside the gene matches. The CDR3 protein is CASSFKGTSGRTPTDTQYF. As DNA, the CDR3 is TGTGCCAGCAGCTTCAAAGGGACTAGCGGGAGAACACCCACAGATACGCAGTATTTT.

The chain joins TRBV15 to TRBJ1-6; 8 bases match TRBD1. The CDR3 extends over 16 amino acids. Per the germline V gene, CDR1 is LNHNV and CDR2 is YYDKDF (reference sequence). The J segment lost 7 bases and the V segment lost 1 base, leaving 6 bases of the junction unmatched. The CDR3 is CATSRAQGVENSPLHF. The CDR3, as DNA: TGTGCCACCAGCAGAGCACAGGGGGTTGAGAATTCACCCCTCCACTTT.